The sequence of this T cell receptor beta chain was determined in a study of regulatory T cells in long-lasting Graves disease. Library construction for TCR beta used iRepertoire HTBI primers and Arm-PCR of CDR3 regions. TCRdb used MiXCR to reprocess the multiplex PCR reads, holding one entry per CDR3 protein. There are around 470,000 distinct CDR3 sequences in the sample; roughly 15% occur only once, and roughly a sixth lies in the top ten. The time point denotes: newly diagnosed GD, antithyroid drugs for less than 3 months. Making the TCR library involved RNA that had been extracted from PBMCs. The same sample was also studied in work on T cells in Graves' hyperthyroidism and ophthalmopathy.

The sample was peripheral blood mononuclear cells (PBMCs), taken at new diagnosis, from a patient treated with antithyroid drugs. The source of this sequence is a woman between 50 and 59 years old with Graves disease.

The CDR3 DNA follows: TGTGCTAGTGGGCCAGGACAGGTGAACTGCGAGCAGTACTTC. Its translation: CASGPGQVNCEQYF. The genes are TRBV12-5 and TRBJ2-7, with 7 bases identical to TRBD1. Trimming at V came to 6 bases and at J to 6 bases, leaving 11 bases not matched to a gene. The CDR3 is made up of 14 amino acids. The germline V gene encodes CDR1 LGHNT and CDR2 FRNRAP. Full variable domain (missing parts from reference TRBV12-5 and TRBJ2-7): DARVTQTPRHKVTEMGQEVTMRCQPILGHNTVFWYRQTMMQGLELLAYFRNRAPLDDSGMPKDRFSAEMPDATLATLKIQPSEPRDSAVYFCASGPGQVNCEQYFGPGTRLTVT.